Presented here are 27 T cell receptor beta chains from one specimen sequenced in a study of Tregs in tolerant kidney transplant recipients (dated by TCRdb to the late 2010s). Library prep was done by the immunoSEQ multiplex PCR assay. TCRdb retrieved this table from immuneACCESS and kept in-frame rearrangements only. Not all clones are present; in checked studies, unresolved V genes account for under half, and no reason is known for the remainder. In all, the sample holds roughly 50,000 clones, and roughly 87% of those were seen once. About a sixth of the sample goes to the ten largest clones. The transplants used related donors along with nonmyeloablative bone marrow transplantation, and in the human trials mixed chimerism was transient. Material: CD8+ T cells from blood (PBMCs), obtained 12 months after the transplant. Source of these receptors: a human patient who received a combined kidney and bone marrow transplant. Some T cells may have been brought in with the graft after a transplant.

The V and J genes are TRBV7-8 and TRBJ1-2; 7 bases line up with TRBD1. Trimming removed 5 bases from V and 7 bases from J; junction bases left unmatched: 10. Germline-derived CDR1 and CDR2 are SGHVS and FQNEAQ. CDR3 length equals 14 residues. The CDR3 nucleotides are TGTGCCAGCAGCGCCGGCACAGGGGTAGTTGGCTACACCTTC. Encoded protein: CASSAGTGVVGYTF.

The chain has TRBV7-2 and TRBJ2-7; possible D gene TRBD2, 5 bases. The germline CDR1 and CDR2 sequences are SGHTA and FQGNSA. V gave up 5 bases and J gave up 0 bases, with 20 bases separating them. The CDR3 is 17 amino acids. The CDR3 here is CASSHVLLTGSSYEQYF. In nucleotides, the CDR3 is TGTGCCAGCAGCCATGTTTTGCTGACTGGGAGCTCCTACGAGCAGTACTTC.

The V and J genes are TRBV7-2 and TRBJ1-5; D might be TRBD1 (6 bases). V was shortened by 5 bases and J by 0 bases, with 14 bases between the two germline ends. The CDR3 is 16 residues long. From germline, CDR1 is SGHTA and CDR2 FQGNSA. DNA of the CDR3: TGTGCCAGCAGCGGGGCGGGGGGCTATAGCAATCAGCCCCAGCATTTT. This translates into CASSGAGGYSNQPQHF.

J is TRBJ2-3 and V is TRBV15, with D maybe TRBD1 (5 bases). CDR1 LNHNV and CDR2 YYDKDF come from the germline V gene (reference sequence). There are 13 residues in the CDR3. V was shortened by 3 bases and J by 6 bases, with 10 bases between the two germline ends. The CDR3 coding sequence is TGTGCCACCAGCAGGGACATTAGGGATACGCAGTATTTT. Encoded protein: CATSRDIRDTQYF.

By share, this clone ranks as medium-sized. This rearrangement joins TRBV7-3 to TRBJ2-1, with D possibly TRBD2 on 5 matching bases. From germline, CDR1 is SGHTA and CDR2 FQGTGA. V dropped 5 bases and J dropped 8 bases, with 13 bases sitting between them. The CDR3 is made up of 13 amino acids. The CDR3 DNA reads as TGTGCCAGCAGCCTGCCGGGATGGGATGAGCAGTTCTTC. Amino acids: CASSLPGWDEQFF.

The chain is built from TRBV7-3 and TRBJ2-1, with 13 bases that match TRBD2. CDR3 size: 15 residues. With 4 bases clipped from V and 8 bases from J, the junction kept 5 bases outside the gene matches. The V gene's germline CDR1 is SGHTA and CDR2 FQGTGA. For the CDR3, the DNA is TGTGCCAGCAGCTCCAAAGGACTAGCGGGAGATGAGCAGTTCTTC. Residues: CASSSKGLAGDEQFF.

The genes are TRBV19 and TRBJ2-3; 11 bases map to TRBD2. The CDR3 spans 16 residues. The junction had 9 bases not matched to a gene; V was cut back by 5 bases and J by 5 bases. CDR1 and CDR2 from the germline V gene are LNHDA and SQIVND (reference sequence). CDR3 sequence (DNA): TGTGCCAGTAGTCTGTCGACTAGCGGGGTTGGAGATACGCAGTATTTT. It translates to CASSLSTSGVGDTQYF.

The rearrangement uses TRBV5-5 and TRBJ1-1, with TRBD1 identical over 10 bases. CDR1 and CDR2 from the germline V gene are SGHKS and YYEKEE (reference sequence). The CDR3 is 17 amino acids. V shed 5 bases and J 1 base; nucleotides not matched to a gene: 11. CDR3 sequence (DNA): TGTGCCAGCAGTCGGGACAGGGGAGTCGTGTGGAACACTGAAGCTTTCTTT. Protein: CASSRDRGVVWNTEAFF.

V is TRBV5-4 and J is TRBJ1-1; D is undetermined. V was shortened by 2 bases and J by 4 bases, with 6 bases between the two germline ends. The CDR3 runs to 12 residues. Germline-derived CDR1 and CDR2 are SGHNT and YYREEE (reference sequence). The CDR3 region is CASSFPPTEAFF. The CDR3 region has the DNA TGTGCCAGCAGCTTCCCTCCCACTGAAGCTTTCTTT.

The chain links TRBV7-6 to TRBJ2-5; 13 nucleotides align to TRBD2. Germline V gives CDR1 SGHVS, CDR2 FNYEAQ. This CDR3 is 18 amino acids long. Trimming cost V 5 bases and J 1 base; bases outside gene matches: 10. The CDR3 DNA is TGTGCCAGCAGCCATCGACTAGCGGGGGGCGCCTCCCAAGAGACCCAGTACTTC. Its translation: CASSHRLAGGASQETQYF.

This chain connects TRBV13 to TRBJ2-1, with a weak D call TRBD2 (6 bases). The CDR3 is 13 residues long. Deletions cut 7 bases from V and 9 bases from J, with 16 bases between. Germline V lookup: CDR1 PRHDT, CDR2 FYEKMQ (reference sequence). The CDR3 DNA is TGTGCCAGCAATCCACCGGGGGATCCTGAGCAGTTCTTC. It is translated as CASNPPGDPEQFF.

The chain employs TRBV4-3 and TRBJ2-3; D unclear. The germline V gene has CDR1 LGHNA and CDR2 YSLEER. Trimming removed 3 bases at V and 0 bases at J, with 4 bases between. CDR3 length: 13 amino acids. The CDR3 DNA follows: TGCGCCAGCAGCCAGACTAGCACAGATACGCAGTATTTT. Protein product: CASSQTSTDTQYF.

This clone was seen just once. The rearrangement joins TRBV27 to TRBJ1-2; D might be TRBD1 (6 bases). Per germline, CDR1 MNHEY and CDR2 SMNVEV (reference sequence). This CDR3 comprises 12 residues. V lost 6 bases and J 8 bases, leaving 13 bases between the germline ends. The chain's CDR3 is CASRSGAQGYTF. The CDR3 region has the DNA TGTGCCAGCAGATCAGGGGCGCAGGGCTACACCTTC.

The V call is TRBV6-5, the J call TRBJ2-4; D gene uncertain. Per germline, CDR1 MNHEY and CDR2 SVGAGI. The CDR3 sequence is 15 residues long. Deletions cut 6 bases from V and 1 base from J, with 13 bases between. CDR3 in amino acids: CASSTGLSAKNIQYF. In DNA, the CDR3 is TGTGCCAGCAGCACTGGGCTATCTGCCAAAAACATTCAGTACTTC.

This clone appeared once. The chain uses TRBV9 and TRBJ2-1; D is unresolved. This CDR3 has 12 amino acids. Germline CDR1 reads SGDLS; CDR2 reads YYNGEE. With 4 bases removed from V and 8 bases from J, the gap between germline ends came to 10 bases. In DNA form, the CDR3 reads TGTGCCAGCAGCTCCCCTAGTTATGAGCAGTTCTTC. This translates into CASSSPSYEQFF.

This clone turned up a few times. The rearrangement uses TRBV19 and TRBJ2-1; perhaps TRBD2 as D (5 bases). Germline V gene data show CDR1 as LNHDA and CDR2 as SQIVND (reference sequence). The CDR3 extends over 13 amino acids. Trimming took off 3 bases at V and 7 bases at J, with 10 bases between the two ends. This CDR3 is CASSMAGFNEQFF. The CDR3, as DNA: TGTGCCAGTAGTATGGCGGGTTTTAATGAGCAGTTCTTC.

The chain is built from TRBV7-9 and TRBJ2-7; possibly TRBD2 for D (7 bases). The CDR3 has 14 amino acids. CDR1 and CDR2 from the germline V gene are SEHNR and FQNEAQ (reference sequence). Deletions cut 5 bases from V and 3 bases from J, with 14 bases between. The CDR3 here is CASSGIGGVYEQYF. In nucleotides, the CDR3 is TGTGCCAGCAGCGGAATAGGGGGGGTCTACGAGCAGTACTTC.

This chain links TRBV19 with TRBJ2-7; a possible D gene is TRBD1 (6 bases). The CDR3 covers 14 residues. V lost 5 bases, J lost 5 bases, and 16 bases lay in between. Germline assignment: CDR1 LNHDA and CDR2 SQIVND (reference sequence). The CDR3 nucleotides read TGTGCCAGTAGTCCTCCCGGGGACACCAACGAGCAGTACTTC. Translating it yields CASSPPGDTNEQYF.

In the case of this clone: The sample carries other DNA sequences with the same CDR3. The CDR3 sequence: CASSIAGGPNEQFF. The CDR3 nucleotides are TGTGCCAGTAGTATTGCGGGGGGGCCAAATGAGCAGTTCTTC. V usage is TRBV19 and J usage is TRBJ2-1, with 9 nucleotides matching TRBD2. This CDR3 has 14 amino acids. Looked up from germline, CDR1 is LNHDA and CDR2 is SQIVND (reference sequence). The ends lost 3 bases at V and 7 bases at J; junction bases unmatched: 4.

This chain uses TRBV6-4 with TRBJ2-1; 7 bases map to TRBD2. Per germline, CDR1 MRHNA and CDR2 SNTAGT. Losses at the gene ends were 6 bases for V and 5 bases for J; bases not matched to a gene: 10. The CDR3 consists of 15 residues. Here the CDR3 DNA reads TGTGCCAGCAGGAGGGGAGCGGGGAATAACAATGAGCAGTTCTTC. Its protein is CASRRGAGNNNEQFF.

The gene calls are TRBV28 and TRBJ1-1; 7 bases align to TRBD1. The J segment lost 9 bases and the V segment lost 4 bases, leaving 8 bases of the junction unmatched. In germline, CDR1 is MDHEN, CDR2 SYDVKM. CDR3 length equals 13 residues. The CDR3 coding sequence is TGTGCCAGCAGTTCGCCCCAGGGGGTTAAAGCTTTCTTT. It codes for CASSSPQGVKAFF. Full variable domain (missing parts from reference TRBV28 and TRBJ1-1): DVKVTQSSRYLVKRTGEKVFLECVQDMDHENMFWYRQDPGLGLRLIYFSYDVKMKEKGDIPEGYSVSREKKERFSLILESASTNQTSMYLCASSSPQGVKAFFGQGTRLTVV.

The V call is TRBV5-1, the J call TRBJ2-7; 9 nucleotides line up with TRBD1. The CDR3 is 14 amino acids. V was pared by 4 bases and J by 1 base, with 3 bases of the junction left unmatched. The germline CDR1 and CDR2 sequences are SGHRS and YFSETQ. CDR3 coding DNA: TGCGCCAGCAGCAGGGGACAGGGATCCTACGAGCAGTACTTC. This encodes CASSRGQGSYEQYF.

The chain uses TRBV4-1 and TRBJ1-5; TRBD1 agrees at 7 bases. V gave up 0 bases and J gave up 2 bases; unmatched junction bases: 7. The germline CDR1 and CDR2 sequences are MGHRA and YSYEKL. This CDR3 has 17 residues. CDR3: CASSQETDTGGNQPQHF. The CDR3 DNA follows: TGCGCCAGCAGCCAAGAAACAGATACAGGGGGCAATCAGCCCCAGCATTTT.

The rearrangement uses TRBV27 and TRBJ2-7; perhaps TRBD1 as D (5 bases). CDR1 is MNHEY, CDR2 SMNVEV, per germline (reference sequence). V lost 5 bases, J lost 3 bases, and 11 bases lay in between. The CDR3 totals 13 residues. The CDR3 DNA reads TGTGCCAGCAGTCTAAGGGGTAACTACGAGCAGTACTTC. Its translation is CASSLRGNYEQYF.

The CDR3 DNA follows: TGCAGCGCCACGCTCAGCTACGAGCAGTACTTC. Its protein product is CSATLSYEQYF. The chain has TRBV29-1 and TRBJ2-7, with D hard to call. The V gene's germline CDR1 is SQVTM and CDR2 ANQGSEA. The V gene lost 7 bases and the J gene lost 3 bases, with 10 bases spanning the gap. CDR3 length: 11 amino acids.

The chain couples TRBV7-3 to TRBJ2-1; D is unresolved. The CDR3 contains 18 residues. The germline V gene has CDR1 SGHTA and CDR2 FQGTGA. V lost 2 bases, J lost 3 bases, and 20 bases lay in between. The CDR3 bases are TGTGCCAGCAGCTTATATGGCACTAACCGAATCTTCTACAATGAGCAGTTCTTC. Its translation is CASSLYGTNRIFYNEQFF.

In its sample, this clone was seen once. V usage is TRBV28 and J usage is TRBJ2-7; D might be TRBD2 (6 bases). This CDR3 is 12 amino acids long. CDR1 is MDHEN and CDR2 is SYDVKM in the germline V gene. V lost 1 base and J 7 bases, leaving 8 bases between the germline ends. Here the CDR3 DNA reads TGTGCCAGCAGTTTATTTGGGGGGGAGCAGTACTTC. Protein product: CASSLFGGEQYF.